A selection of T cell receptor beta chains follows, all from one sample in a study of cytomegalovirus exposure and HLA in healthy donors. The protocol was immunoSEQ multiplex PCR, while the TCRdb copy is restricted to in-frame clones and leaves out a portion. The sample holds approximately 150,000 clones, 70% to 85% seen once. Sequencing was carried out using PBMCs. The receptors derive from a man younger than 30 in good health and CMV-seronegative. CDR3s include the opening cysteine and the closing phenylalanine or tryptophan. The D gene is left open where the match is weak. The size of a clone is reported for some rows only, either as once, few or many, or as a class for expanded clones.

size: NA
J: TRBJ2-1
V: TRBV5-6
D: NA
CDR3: CASSLRSEQFF
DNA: TGTGCCAGCAGCTTGAGGAGTGAGCAGTTCTTC

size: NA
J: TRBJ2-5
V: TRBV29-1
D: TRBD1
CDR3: CSVAQGAEEQYF
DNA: TGCAGCGTGGCACAGGGGGCGGAAGAGCAGTACTTC

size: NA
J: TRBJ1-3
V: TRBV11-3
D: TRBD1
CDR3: CASSLDRSSGNTIYF
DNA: TGTGCCAGCAGCTTGGACAGGTCCTCTGGAAACACCATATATTTT

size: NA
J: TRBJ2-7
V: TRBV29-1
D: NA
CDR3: CSVEGAEDGLSRRYEQYF
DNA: TGCAGCGTTGAAGGGGCAGAAGACGGCTTGAGTAGACGATACGAGCAGTACTTC

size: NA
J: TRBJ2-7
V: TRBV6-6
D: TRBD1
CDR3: CASSPPRTGKTYEQYF
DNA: TGTGCCAGCAGTCCTCCCCGGACAGGGAAGACCTACGAGCAGTACTTC

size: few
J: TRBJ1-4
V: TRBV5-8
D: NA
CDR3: CASSLAIGRENEKLFF
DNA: TGTGCCAGCAGCTTGGCCATCGGACGGGAAAATGAAAAACTGTTTTTT

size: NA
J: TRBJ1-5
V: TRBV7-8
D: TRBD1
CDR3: CASSPGGQGYQPQHF
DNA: TGTGCCAGCAGCCCGGGGGGACAGGGGTATCAGCCCCAGCATTTT

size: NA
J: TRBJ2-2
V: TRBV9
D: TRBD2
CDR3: CASRPGLEHTGELFF
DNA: TGTGCCAGCAGACCGGGACTAGAACACACCGGGGAGCTGTTTTTT

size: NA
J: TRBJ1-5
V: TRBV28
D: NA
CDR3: CASRKTVLLINQPQHF
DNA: TGTGCCAGTCGGAAGACAGTCCTCTTAATAAATCAGCCCCAGCATTTT

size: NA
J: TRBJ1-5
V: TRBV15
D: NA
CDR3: CATSTQRRQPQHF
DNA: TGTGCCACCAGCACCCAGCGCCGACAGCCCCAGCATTTT

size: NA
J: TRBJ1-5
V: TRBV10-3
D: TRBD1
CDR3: CATRQGNQPQHF
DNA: TGTGCCACCCGACAGGGAAATCAGCCCCAGCATTTT

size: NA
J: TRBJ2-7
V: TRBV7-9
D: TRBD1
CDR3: CASSRRDRGFPSYEQYF
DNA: TGTGCCAGCAGCCGACGGGACAGGGGATTTCCCTCCTACGAGCAGTACTTC

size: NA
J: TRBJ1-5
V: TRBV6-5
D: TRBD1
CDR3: CASSYGTGGNQPQHF
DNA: TGTGCCAGCAGTTACGGGACAGGGGGCAATCAGCCCCAGCATTTT

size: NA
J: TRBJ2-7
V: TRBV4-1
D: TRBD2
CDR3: CASRLETSGGAYEQYF
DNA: TGCGCCAGCAGGTTGGAGACTAGCGGGGGGGCCTACGAGCAGTACTTC

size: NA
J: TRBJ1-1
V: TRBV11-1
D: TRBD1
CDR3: CASRETGGYTEAFF
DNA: TGTGCCAGCAGAGAGACAGGGGGGTACACTGAAGCTTTCTTT

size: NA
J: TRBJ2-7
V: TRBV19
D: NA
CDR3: CASRSSRTYEQYF
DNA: TGTGCCAGTAGGTCTAGCCGCACCTACGAGCAGTACTTC

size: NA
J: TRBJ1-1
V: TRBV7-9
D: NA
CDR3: CASSLRSSLNTEAFF
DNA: TGTGCCAGCAGCTTACGGTCGTCACTGAACACTGAAGCTTTCTTT

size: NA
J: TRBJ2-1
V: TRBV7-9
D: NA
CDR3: CASTLGGNEQFF
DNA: TGTGCCAGCACCCTCGGAGGAAATGAGCAGTTCTTC